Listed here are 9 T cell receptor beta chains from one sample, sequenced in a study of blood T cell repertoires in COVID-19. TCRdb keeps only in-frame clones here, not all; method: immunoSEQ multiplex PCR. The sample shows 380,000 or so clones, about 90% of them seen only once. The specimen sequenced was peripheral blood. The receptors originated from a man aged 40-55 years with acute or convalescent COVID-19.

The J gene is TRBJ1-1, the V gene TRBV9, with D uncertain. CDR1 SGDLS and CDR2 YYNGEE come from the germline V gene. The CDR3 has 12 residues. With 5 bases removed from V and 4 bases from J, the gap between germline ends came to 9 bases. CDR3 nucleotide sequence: TGTGCCAGCAGGGGCGCGGGCACTGAAGCTTTCTTT. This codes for CASRGAGTEAFF.

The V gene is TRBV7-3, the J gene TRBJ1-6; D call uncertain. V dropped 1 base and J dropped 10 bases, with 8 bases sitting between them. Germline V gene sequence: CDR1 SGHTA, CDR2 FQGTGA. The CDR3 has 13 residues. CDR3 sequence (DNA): TGTGCCAGCAGCTTAAATGCGGGGTCACCCCTCCACTTT. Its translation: CASSLNAGSPLHF.

The CDR3 spells CASSQDRGGNSPLHF. The CDR3 nucleotides read TGTGCCAGCAGCCAAGATCGAGGGGGTAATTCACCCCTCCACTTT. This chain links TRBV4-2 with TRBJ1-6; weak D call: TRBD1 (6 bases). CDR1 and CDR2 from the germline V gene are LGHNA and YNFKEQ. V gave up 0 bases and J gave up 6 bases, with 9 bases separating them. This CDR3 comprises 15 residues.

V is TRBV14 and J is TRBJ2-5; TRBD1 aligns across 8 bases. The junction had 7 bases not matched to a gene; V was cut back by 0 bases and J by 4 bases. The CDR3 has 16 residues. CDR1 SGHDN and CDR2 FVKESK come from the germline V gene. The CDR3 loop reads CASSQEWSGGRETQYF. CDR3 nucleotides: TGTGCCAGCAGCCAAGAATGGTCAGGGGGCCGAGAGACCCAGTACTTC.

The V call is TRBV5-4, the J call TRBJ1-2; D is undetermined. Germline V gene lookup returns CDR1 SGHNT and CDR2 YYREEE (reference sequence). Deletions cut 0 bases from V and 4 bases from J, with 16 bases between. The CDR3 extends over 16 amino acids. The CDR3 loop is CASSLGLREVSYGYTF. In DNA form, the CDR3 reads TGTGCCAGCAGCTTGGGATTGAGGGAGGTTAGCTATGGCTACACCTTC.

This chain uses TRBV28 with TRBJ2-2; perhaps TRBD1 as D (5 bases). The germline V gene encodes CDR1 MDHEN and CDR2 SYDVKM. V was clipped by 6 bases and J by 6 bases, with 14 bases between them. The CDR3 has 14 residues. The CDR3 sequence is CASSQPKGAGELFF. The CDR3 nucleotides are TGTGCCAGCAGCCAACCCAAAGGGGCCGGGGAGCTGTTTTTT.

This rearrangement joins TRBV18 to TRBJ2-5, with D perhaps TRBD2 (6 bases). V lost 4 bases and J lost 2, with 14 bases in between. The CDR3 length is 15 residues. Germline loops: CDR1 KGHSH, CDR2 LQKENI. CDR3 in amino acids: CASSRLSGNQETQYF. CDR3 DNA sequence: TGTGCCAGCTCACGACTTAGCGGCAATCAAGAGACCCAGTACTTC.

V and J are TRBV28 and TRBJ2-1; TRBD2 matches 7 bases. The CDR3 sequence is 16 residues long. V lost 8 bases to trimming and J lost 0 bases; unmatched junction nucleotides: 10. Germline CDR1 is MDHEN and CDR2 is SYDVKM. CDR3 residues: CASLRGDIPSYNEQFF. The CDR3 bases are TGTGCCAGCCTACGGGGGGATATACCCTCCTACAATGAGCAGTTCTTC.

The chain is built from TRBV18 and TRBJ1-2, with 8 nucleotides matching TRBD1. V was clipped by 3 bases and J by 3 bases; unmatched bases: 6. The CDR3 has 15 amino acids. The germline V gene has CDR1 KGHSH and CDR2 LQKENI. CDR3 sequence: CASSPLQGGDYGYTF. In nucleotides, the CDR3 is TGTGCCAGCTCACCCTTACAGGGGGGTGACTATGGCTACACCTTC.